The clone carrying this T cell receptor beta chain was picked up a small number of times. What it binds is unknown. The sample belongs to a study of blood T cells in healthy people across ages. Study at large: About one barcoded beta molecule was captured per two T cells (by template switching).

The CDR3 loop spans 15 amino acids. The V end was cut by 6 bases, the J end by 7 bases, with 22 bases between. Germline V lookup: CDR1 MGHDK, CDR2 SYGVNS. General observations from the study: Among long-lived donors, naive CD4+ cells were more numerous and diversity higher than in aged donors.

A second roughly 6 to 12 cycle PCR used barcoded and J-beta primers. In TCRdb, the 5' RACE reads were re-called with MiXCR into one record per CDR3 protein. The sample contains hundreds of thousands of distinct CDR3 sequences, about 55% of which appear only once. The gene calls are TRBV25-1 and TRBJ2-7; D tentatively fits TRBD1 or TRBD2 (5 bases each). The source material was blood. This clonotype originated in an older man in good health. CDR3 coding DNA: TGTGCCAGCAGCCCTAGGGGCGGGTTATACAATGAGCAGTACTTC. Residues: CASSPRGGLYNEQYF.